Presented here are 21 T cell receptor beta chains from one specimen sequenced in a study of blood T cell repertoires in COVID-19. The assay was immunoSEQ multiplex PCR, and TCRdb's table has in-frame clones only and misses some. The profile shows about 88,000 clones, roughly 88% of them singletons. Material: peripheral blood. These receptor sequences come from a woman aged 80 or over with acute or convalescent COVID-19.

This rearrangement joins TRBV11-1 to TRBJ2-5, with D tentatively TRBD1 (5 bases). The ends were cut back, 4 bases at V and 5 bases at J, with 17 bases in the middle. The CDR3 runs to 15 residues. The germline CDR1 and CDR2 sequences are SGHAT and FQDESV (reference sequence). CDR3: CASSSQTRVVETQYF. The CDR3 DNA reads TGTGCCAGCAGCTCCCAGACCAGGGTGGTGGAGACCCAGTACTTC.

V gene TRBV19 combines with J gene TRBJ2-7; weak D call: TRBD1 (7 bases). This CDR3 is 14 amino acids long. CDR1 and CDR2 from the germline V gene are LNHDA and SQIVND (reference sequence). V dropped 9 bases and J dropped 4 bases, with 19 bases sitting between them. The CDR3 region is CASARGRGLYEQYF. The CDR3 DNA is TGTGCCAGCGCGCGGGGCAGGGGGTTATACGAGCAGTACTTC.

The rearrangement uses TRBV5-8 and TRBJ2-1; 9 bases match TRBD1. Germline CDR1 and CDR2: SGHTS and YDEGEE. V lost 0 bases and J lost 9; bases outside the gene matches: 10. CDR3 length equals 16 residues. CDR3 sequence (DNA): TGTGCCAGCAGCTTGGAACCGGGACAGGGAGTAGGTGAGCAGTTCTTC. Its protein is CASSLEPGQGVGEQFF.

The V call is TRBV7-9, the J call TRBJ2-5, with unresolved D. From germline, CDR1 is SEHNR and CDR2 FQNEAQ (reference sequence). The length of the CDR3 is 14 residues. V was pared by 2 bases and J by 4 bases, with 11 bases between. The chain's CDR3 is CASSLFGARETQYF. The CDR3 region has the DNA TGTGCCAGCAGCTTATTCGGAGCGAGAGAGACCCAGTACTTC.

V usage is TRBV4-1 and J usage is TRBJ1-4; TRBD1 agrees at 7 bases. The V gene end was trimmed by 4 bases and the J gene end by 8 bases; junction bases not matched to a gene: 13. Germline CDR1 reads MGHRA; CDR2 reads YSYEKL. The CDR3 totals 16 residues. The CDR3 DNA follows: TGCGCCAGCAGCCCGTTTAATTGGGACAGACAGGAAAAACTGTTTTTT. Residues: CASSPFNWDRQEKLFF.

This clone was recorded only once. V is TRBV7-9 and J is TRBJ1-4, with D possibly TRBD1 on 5 matching bases. The CDR3 sequence is 15 residues long. The V gene's germline CDR1 is SEHNR and CDR2 FQNEAQ (reference sequence). Between the trimmed V and J ends, which lost 5 bases and 8 bases, there was a span of 18 bases. CDR3 coding DNA: TGTGCCAGCAGCCTGGACGGGACCGCGGGAGAAAAACTGTTTTTT. As protein: CASSLDGTAGEKLFF.

The V gene is TRBV7-9, the J gene TRBJ2-3; 14 nucleotides line up with TRBD2. Per germline, CDR1 SEHNR and CDR2 FQNEAQ (reference sequence). The CDR3 spans 17 residues. The J segment lost 5 bases and the V segment lost 4 bases, leaving 8 bases of the junction unmatched. The CDR3 DNA follows: TGTGCCAGCAGCTCATGGACTAGCGGGGGGCCCGGAGATACGCAGTATTTT. It codes for CASSSWTSGGPGDTQYF.

The chain recombines TRBV10-3 with TRBJ1-2; 9 bases are a match to TRBD1. The V and J ends lost 4 bases and 4 bases, in that order; junction bases with no gene match: 4. Germline loops: CDR1 ENHRY, CDR2 SYGVKD. The CDR3 runs 14 residues. CDR3 in DNA: TGTGCCATCAGTGGGACAGGGGAGGGCTATGGCTACACCTTC. Protein product: CAISGTGEGYGYTF.

This sequence joins TRBV6-6 and TRBJ2-7; TRBD2 aligns across 7 bases. Germline V gene lookup returns CDR1 MNHNY and CDR2 SVGAGI (reference sequence). This CDR3 is 12 amino acids long. V shed 6 bases, J shed 7 bases, and the junction held 6 bases outside the gene matches. CDR3 bases: TGTGCCAGCAGCCCTCGAGCGGGAGAGCAGTACTTC. Protein: CASSPRAGEQYF.

The chain employs TRBV25-1 and TRBJ1-4; maybe TRBD1 (6 bases). The CDR3 consists of 15 residues. Germline CDR1 MGHDK, CDR2 SYGVNS. With 3 bases removed from V and 6 bases from J, the gap between germline ends came to 14 bases. The CDR3 DNA is TGTGCCAGCAGTGACCCCGACAGGCTAGATGAAAAACTGTTTTTT. Protein: CASSDPDRLDEKLFF.

J is TRBJ1-2 and V is TRBV18; TRBD1 is a possible D gene (6 bases). Germline V lookup: CDR1 KGHSH, CDR2 LQKENI. Trimming took 3 bases from V and 6 from J, leaving 11 bases between them. CDR3 size: 13 residues. CDR3 in DNA: TGTGCCAGCTCACCGTTGGCAGGGGATGGCTACACCTTC. This encodes CASSPLAGDGYTF.

This chain joins TRBV5-5 and TRBJ2-5; 8 positions match TRBD1. The CDR3 has 15 amino acids. The V segment lost 0 bases and the J segment 7 bases; nucleotides outside the gene matches: 8. Per the germline V gene, CDR1 is SGHKS and CDR2 is YYEKEE (reference sequence). The CDR3 protein is CASSLARTGTGTQYF. CDR3 nucleotides: TGTGCCAGCAGCTTGGCCCGGACAGGGACAGGGACCCAGTACTTC.

The rearrangement uses TRBV25-1 and TRBJ1-1, with TRBD1 as a possible D gene (5 bases). The CDR3 spans 14 residues. CDR1 is MGHDK, CDR2 SYGVNS, per germline. The V and J ends lost 2 bases and 4 bases respectively, with 11 bases between them. The CDR3 loop is CASSEQEGSTEAFF. CDR3 in DNA: TGTGCCAGCAGTGAACAGGAGGGGAGCACTGAAGCTTTCTTT. The whole variable domain, remainder taken from reference TRBV25-1 and TRBJ1-1, is EADIYQTPRYLVIGTGKKITLECSQTMGHDKMYWYQQDPGMELHLIHYSYGVNSTEKGDLSSESTVSRIRTEHFPLTLESARPSHTSQYLCASSEQEGSTEAFFGQGTRLTVV.

The chain uses TRBV9 and TRBJ1-3; 9 bases map to TRBD1. CDR1 and CDR2 (germline): SGDLS, YYNGEE. This CDR3 spans 17 amino acids. V dropped 1 base and J dropped 0; count of bases not matched to a gene: 5. CDR3 DNA sequence: TGTGCCAGCAGCGTATTCGGGGACAGGGTCTCTGGAAACACCATATATTTT. Protein: CASSVFGDRVSGNTIYF.

The CDR3 DNA reads as TGTGCCTGGAGTCGACAGGGAACTAATGAAAAACTGTTTTTT. Amino acid sequence: CAWSRQGTNEKLFF. The rearrangement joins TRBV30 to TRBJ1-4; TRBD1 aligns across 7 bases. Germline values: CDR1 GTSNPN, CDR2 SVGIG (reference sequence). CDR3 size: 14 residues. V was pared by 2 bases and J by 1 base, with 1 base of the junction left unmatched.

The V gene is TRBV12-5, the J gene TRBJ2-2; TRBD2 matches 10 bases. Germline V gene data show CDR1 as LGHNT and CDR2 as FRNRAP. After removal of 3 bases from V and 5 bases from J, the junction contained 3 bases not matched to a gene. The CDR3 spans 15 residues. CDR3: CASGLELAGTGELFF. CDR3 sequence (DNA): TGTGCTAGTGGTTTAGAACTAGCGGGAACCGGGGAGCTGTTTTTT.

This clone was observed a few times. The V call is TRBV7-2, the J call TRBJ2-7; perhaps TRBD2 as D (6 bases). Germline V gene sequence: CDR1 SGHTA, CDR2 FQGNSA. The V gene lost 5 bases and the J gene lost 0 bases, with 17 bases spanning the gap. This CDR3 has 16 residues. The CDR3, as DNA: TGTGCCAGCAGCAAATATAGCGGAGCGAGCTCCTACGAGCAGTACTTC. Its protein is CASSKYSGASSYEQYF.

This sequence joins TRBV29-1 and TRBJ2-5, with a weak D call TRBD2 (5 bases). The length of the CDR3 is 12 residues. V dropped 4 bases and J dropped 2 bases, with 8 bases sitting between them. Germline CDR1 SQVTM, CDR2 ANQGSEA. This CDR3 reads CSVAGRQETQYF. Written as DNA, the CDR3 is TGCAGCGTTGCGGGAAGGCAAGAGACCCAGTACTTC.

The rearrangement uses TRBV28 and TRBJ1-1; unclear D gene. The germline V and J ends were trimmed by 6 bases and 1 base, with 12 bases remaining between them. This CDR3 contains 14 residues. Germline CDR1 reads MDHEN; CDR2 reads SYDVKM. In DNA, the CDR3 is TGTGCCAGCAGGAAAGACACCTCGAACACTGAAGCTTTCTTT. This encodes CASRKDTSNTEAFF.

This clone appeared a single time. The chain has TRBV7-2 and TRBJ1-2; TRBD1 is a possible D gene (6 bases). The germline V gene encodes CDR1 SGHTA and CDR2 FQGNSA. V lost 6 bases to trimming and J lost 0 bases, with 17 bases between them. There are 16 residues in the CDR3. CDR3 residues: CASSYDRRPTNYGYTF. As DNA, the CDR3 is TGTGCCAGCAGTTATGACAGGCGCCCTACTAACTATGGCTACACCTTC.

Only one count was recorded for this clone. The chain combines TRBV18 with TRBJ1-2; 7 positions match TRBD1. The CDR3 has 13 residues. Germline trimming cut 3 bases from V and 8 bases from J; bases unmatched to any gene: 6. Germline values: CDR1 KGHSH, CDR2 LQKENI. This CDR3 reads CASSPDRAGGYTF. CDR3 coding DNA: TGTGCCAGCTCACCCGACAGGGCAGGAGGCTACACCTTC.